The source of this T cell receptor beta chain is a study of blood T cell repertoires in COVID-19. Study summary: Samples taken during acute and convalescent COVID-19 were collected in the United States, Italy and Spain.

CDR3 size: 15 residues. CDR1 is SGHNT and CDR2 is YYREEE in the germline V gene (reference sequence). With 4 bases removed from V and 1 base from J, the gap between germline ends came to 12 bases. Cohorts were based on clinical histories the participants reported. Symptom resolution, clearance, or two negative PCRs marked the recovered donors of Cohort 3. In the original workflow: The authors estimated nucleated cell counts from reference gene primer amplification. Profiled with immunoSEQ multiplex PCR; TCRdb holds only in-frame clones, not every one. From that table come the V and J calls and clone size; the DNA was used to work out D and trimming. Altogether 150,000 to 200,000 clones are present, over 70% being singletons, with the ten largest covering 8% to 13%.

This chain links TRBV5-4 with TRBJ2-1, with D possibly matching TRBD1 (6 bases). This receptor was taken from a man aged 45-65 years who had recovered from COVID-19. The sample taken for sequencing was PBMCs or T cells enriched from blood (not recorded which). CDR3: CASSEGGVSYNEQFF. The DNA for the CDR3 is TGTGCCAGCAGCGAAGGGGGAGTATCCTACAATGAGCAGTTCTTC.